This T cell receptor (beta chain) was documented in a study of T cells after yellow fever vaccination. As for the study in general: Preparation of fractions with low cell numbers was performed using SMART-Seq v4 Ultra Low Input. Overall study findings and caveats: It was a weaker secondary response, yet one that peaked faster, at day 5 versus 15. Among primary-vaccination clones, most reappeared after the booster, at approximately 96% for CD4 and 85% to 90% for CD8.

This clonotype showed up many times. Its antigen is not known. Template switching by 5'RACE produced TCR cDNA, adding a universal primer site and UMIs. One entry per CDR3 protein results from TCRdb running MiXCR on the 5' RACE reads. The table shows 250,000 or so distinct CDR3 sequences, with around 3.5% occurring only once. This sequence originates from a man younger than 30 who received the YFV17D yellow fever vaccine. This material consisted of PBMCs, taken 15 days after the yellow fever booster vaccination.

DNA of the CDR3: TGTGCCAGCAGTGGACAGGGGACTGAAGCTTTCTTT. It is translated as CASSGQGTEAFF. The chain employs TRBV12-3 or TRBV12-4 and TRBJ1-1; 9 nucleotides line up with TRBD1. There are 12 residues in the CDR3. Trimming cost V 5 bases and J 5 bases; bases outside gene matches: 0.